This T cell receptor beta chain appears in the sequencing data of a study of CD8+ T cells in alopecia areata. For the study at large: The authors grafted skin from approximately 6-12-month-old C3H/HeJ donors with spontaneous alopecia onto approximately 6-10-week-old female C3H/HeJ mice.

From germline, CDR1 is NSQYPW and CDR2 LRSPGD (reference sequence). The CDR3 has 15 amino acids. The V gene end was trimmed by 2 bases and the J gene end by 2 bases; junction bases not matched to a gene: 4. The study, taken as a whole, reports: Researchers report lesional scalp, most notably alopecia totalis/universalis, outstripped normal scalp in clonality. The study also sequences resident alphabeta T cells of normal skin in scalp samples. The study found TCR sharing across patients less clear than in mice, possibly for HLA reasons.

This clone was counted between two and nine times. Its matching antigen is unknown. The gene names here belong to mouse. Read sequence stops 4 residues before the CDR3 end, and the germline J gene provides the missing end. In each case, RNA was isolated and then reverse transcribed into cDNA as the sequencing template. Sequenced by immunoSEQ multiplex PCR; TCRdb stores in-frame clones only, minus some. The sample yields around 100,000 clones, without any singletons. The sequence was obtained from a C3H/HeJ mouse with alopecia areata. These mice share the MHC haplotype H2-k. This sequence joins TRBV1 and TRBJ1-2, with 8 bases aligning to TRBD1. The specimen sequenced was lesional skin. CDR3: CTCSANRGRNSDYTF. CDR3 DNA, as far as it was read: TGCACCTGCAGTGCAAACAGGGGGAGGAACTCC.